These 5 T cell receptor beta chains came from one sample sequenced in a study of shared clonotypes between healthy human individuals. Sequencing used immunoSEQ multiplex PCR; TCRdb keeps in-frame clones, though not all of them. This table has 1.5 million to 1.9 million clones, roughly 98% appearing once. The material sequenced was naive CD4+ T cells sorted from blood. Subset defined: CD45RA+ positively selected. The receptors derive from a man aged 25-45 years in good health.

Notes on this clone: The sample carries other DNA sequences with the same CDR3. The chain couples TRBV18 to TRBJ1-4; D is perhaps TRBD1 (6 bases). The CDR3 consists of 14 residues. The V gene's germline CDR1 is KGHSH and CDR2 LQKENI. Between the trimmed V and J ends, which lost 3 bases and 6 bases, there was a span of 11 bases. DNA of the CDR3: TGTGCCAGCTCACCTTGGGGGGCCGATGAAAAACTGTTTTTT. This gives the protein CASSPWGADEKLFF.

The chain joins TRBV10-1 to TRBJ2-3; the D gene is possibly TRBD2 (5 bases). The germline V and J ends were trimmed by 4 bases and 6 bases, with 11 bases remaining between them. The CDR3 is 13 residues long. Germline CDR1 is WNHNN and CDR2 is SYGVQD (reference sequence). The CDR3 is CASSVTVADTQYF. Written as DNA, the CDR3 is TGCGCCAGCAGTGTCACCGTAGCGGATACGCAGTATTTT.

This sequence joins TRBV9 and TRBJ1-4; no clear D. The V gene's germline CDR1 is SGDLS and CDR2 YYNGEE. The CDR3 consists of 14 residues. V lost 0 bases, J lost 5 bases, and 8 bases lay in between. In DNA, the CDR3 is TGTGCCAGCAGCGTAGGTGGGCCGAATGAAAAACTGTTTTTT. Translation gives CASSVGGPNEKLFF.

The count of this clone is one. For the CDR3, the DNA is TGTGCCAGCAGCTTAGAGGGATCGGGCACCGGGGAGCTGTTTTTT. It is translated as CASSLEGSGTGELFF. The rearrangement links TRBV11-2 to TRBJ2-2; D remains ambiguous. The germline CDR1 and CDR2 sequences are SGHAT and FQNNGV. Trimming took 0 bases from V and 4 from J, leaving 9 bases between them. The CDR3 has 15 residues.

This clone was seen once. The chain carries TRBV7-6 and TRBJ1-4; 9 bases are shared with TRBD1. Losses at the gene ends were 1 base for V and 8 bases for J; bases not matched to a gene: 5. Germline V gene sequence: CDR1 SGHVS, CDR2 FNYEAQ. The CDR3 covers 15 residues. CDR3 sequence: CASSLGRQGVEKLFF. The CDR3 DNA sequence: TGTGCCAGCAGCTTAGGAAGACAGGGGGTAGAAAAACTGTTTTTT.